The source of this T cell receptor beta chain is a study of shared clonotypes between healthy human individuals. Overall study results and limits: Naive CD4 clonotypes overlapped across several donors at roughly 5.1%. Estimated richness was generally greater in naive than memory subsets.

A remark on this clone: What it binds is unknown.

Profiled with immunoSEQ multiplex PCR; TCRdb holds only in-frame clones, not every one. The sample lists about 660,000 clones; around 72% were seen once. J lost 5 bases, V lost 1 base, and 1 base had no gene match. Germline assignment: CDR1 LGHNA and CDR2 YNFKEQ. This CDR3 comprises 15 residues. V usage is TRBV4-2 and J usage is TRBJ2-5, with 13 bases matching TRBD2. The TCR sequence derives from a woman in her 30s in good health. Sequencing input: memory CD4+ T cells sorted from blood. Subset here: CD45RA-negative fraction. The CDR3, as DNA: TGTGCCAGCAGCCAAGCGACTAGCGGGAGGGAGACCCAGTACTTC. Translation: CASSQATSGRETQYF.